Shown below are 24 T cell receptor beta chains from a single sample sequenced in a study of shared clonotypes between healthy human individuals. Using immunoSEQ multiplex PCR, the repertoire was profiled, and TCRdb retains in-frame clones only, with some absent. The profile shows about a million clones, 77% of them singletons. The sequenced sample consisted of memory CD4+ T cells from PBMCs. Subset here: CD45RA-negative fraction. Source of these receptors: a man aged 18 to 35 in good health. Some clones in this sample may be carry-over from other donors' samples.

The chain recombines TRBV7-2 with TRBJ1-5; D may be TRBD1 (6 bases). Deletions cut 5 bases from V and 6 bases from J, with 17 bases between. CDR1 and CDR2 from the germline V gene are SGHTA and FQGNSA. The CDR3 runs to 15 residues. This chain's CDR3 is CASSRGGQPTQPQHF. In DNA form, the CDR3 reads TGTGCCAGCAGCCGGGGGGGGCAGCCCACTCAGCCCCAGCATTTT.

The genes are TRBV10-3 and TRBJ2-3; 12 bases are shared with TRBD1. CDR3 length equals 16 residues. Trimming took 10 bases from V and 3 from J; bases not matched to a gene: 11. The germline V gene encodes CDR1 ENHRY and CDR2 SYGVKD. CDR3 coding DNA: TGTGCCACCGGGGACGTGGGACAGGGGGCAACAGATACGCAGTATTTT. This translates into CATGDVGQGATDTQYF.

This clone was counted only a few times. The V gene is TRBV6-1, the J gene TRBJ2-2; D remains ambiguous. The CDR3 consists of 14 residues. Trimming pared 6 bases from V and 3 bases from J, leaving 11 bases between. The germline V gene encodes CDR1 MNHNS and CDR2 SASEGT. Here the CDR3 reads CASRVGVDTGELFF. CDR3 nucleotide sequence: TGTGCCAGCAGGGTTGGGGTCGACACCGGGGAGCTGTTTTTT.

In the case of this clone: In the same sample, other DNA sequences code for this CDR3. This rearrangement joins TRBV20-1 to TRBJ2-1; D possibly corresponds to TRBD2 (6 bases). The germline V gene has CDR1 DFQATT and CDR2 SNEGSKA (reference sequence). This CDR3 comprises 11 residues. The V and J ends lost 5 bases and 8 bases respectively, with 10 bases between them. The CDR3 DNA follows: TGCAGTGCTGGGACTGCCGATGAGCAGTTCTTC. Translating it yields CSAGTADEQFF.

The chain uses TRBV28 and TRBJ2-1, with a tentative D call TRBD2 (6 bases). Trimming pared 1 base from V and 2 bases from J, leaving 12 bases between. CDR1 and CDR2 (germline): MDHEN, SYDVKM. The CDR3 is 16 amino acids. The CDR3 reads CASSLLSGAAYNEQFF. The CDR3 region has the DNA TGTGCCAGCAGTTTATTATCGGGAGCAGCCTACAATGAGCAGTTCTTC.

This clone was counted only a few times. V usage is TRBV7-8 and J usage is TRBJ2-2; 11 nucleotides align to TRBD2. Germline-derived CDR1 and CDR2 are SGHVS and FQNEAQ. The CDR3 is made up of 18 amino acids. Trimming removed 3 bases from V and 8 bases from J; junction bases left unmatched: 14. CDR3 sequence reads: CASSFRALTSGTLGELFF. The CDR3, as DNA: TGTGCCAGCAGCTTTCGGGCTCTGACTAGCGGGACTCTTGGGGAGCTGTTTTTT.

As concerns this clone: At the DNA level, this CDR3 is encoded by other sequences in the same sample as well. The genes are TRBV7-2 and TRBJ2-5; D is possibly TRBD1 or TRBD2 (5 bases each). Germline CDR1 SGHTA, CDR2 FQGNSA. There are 13 residues in the CDR3. Between the trimmed V and J ends, which lost 3 bases and 1 base, there was a span of 6 bases. The CDR3 nucleotides read TGTGCCAGCAGCTTGGGACCCCAAGAGACCCAGTACTTC. It translates to CASSLGPQETQYF.

The V and J genes are TRBV6-1 and TRBJ2-6; D perhaps matches TRBD2 (6 bases). Germline CDR1 is MNHNS and CDR2 is SASEGT. This CDR3 spans 15 amino acids. V gave up 6 bases and J gave up 0 bases, with 9 bases separating them. CDR3 nucleotides: TGTGCCAGCAGCAGGGACTCCTCTGGGGCCAACGTCCTGACTTTC. This codes for CASSRDSSGANVLTF.

This chain links TRBV2 with TRBJ2-5, with 15 bases that match TRBD2. This CDR3 is 16 amino acids long. Per germline, CDR1 SNHLY and CDR2 FYNNEI. V lost 9 bases to trimming and J lost 2 bases; unmatched junction nucleotides: 7. The CDR3 loop reads CASRRGLAGGQETQYF. Written as DNA, the CDR3 is TGTGCCAGTAGGAGGGGACTAGCGGGAGGTCAAGAGACCCAGTACTTC.

Details on this clone: Other DNA sequences in the same sample also yield this CDR3. The CDR3 sequence: CASSDSRETQYF. Here the CDR3 DNA reads TGTGCCAGCAGTGACAGCAGGGAGACCCAGTACTTC. The gene calls are TRBV2 and TRBJ2-5; D is ambiguous. V lost 3 bases and J lost 5, with 7 bases in between. Germline loops: CDR1 SNHLY, CDR2 FYNNEI. CDR3 length equals 12 residues.

The chain couples TRBV5-8 to TRBJ1-1; D gene ambiguous. Trimming took off 0 bases at V and 8 bases at J, with 5 bases between the two ends. In germline, CDR1 is SGHTS, CDR2 YDEGEE. CDR3 size: 11 residues. The CDR3 DNA sequence: TGTGCCAGCAGCTTGGTGCGGGAAGCTTTCTTT. Translated: CASSLVREAFF. Complete variable domain (other parts from reference TRBV5-8 and TRBJ1-1): EAGVTQSPTHLIKTRGQQATLRCSPISGHTSVYWYQQALGLGLQFLLWYDEGEERNRGNFPPRFSGRQFPNYSSELNVNALELEDSALYLCASSLVREAFFGQGTRLTVV.

This chain uses TRBV2 with TRBJ1-5; possible D gene TRBD1, 5 bases. The germline V gene has CDR1 SNHLY and CDR2 FYNNEI. V lost 5 bases and J lost 7, with 21 bases in between. The CDR3 contains 16 residues. The CDR3 nucleotides read TGTGCCAGCAGTTCCACTCAGATCGGGGGGATGCAGCCCCAGCATTTT. Protein product: CASSSTQIGGMQPQHF. Full variable domain (missing parts from reference TRBV2 and TRBJ1-5): EPEVTQTPSHQVTQMGQEVILRCVPISNHLYFYWYRQILGQKVEFLVSFYNNEISEKSEIFDDQFSVERPDGSNFTLKIRSTKLEDSAMYFCASSSTQIGGMQPQHFGDGTRLSIL.

The chain joins TRBV5-1 to TRBJ2-7; no clear D. The CDR3 totals 14 residues. Per germline, CDR1 SGHRS and CDR2 YFSETQ. The ends were cut back, 0 bases at V and 6 bases at J, with 13 bases in the middle. The CDR3 sequence: CASSLGSLPGEQYF. The CDR3 DNA reads TGCGCCAGCAGCTTGGGATCCCTCCCGGGCGAGCAGTACTTC.

The chain is built from TRBV10-3 and TRBJ2-3, with unresolved D. Trimming stripped 7 bases from V and 5 bases from J, with 10 bases between. Germline CDR1 and CDR2: ENHRY and SYGVKD. The CDR3 contains 12 residues. The CDR3 nucleotides are TGTGCCATCACATCCGGGCGAGATACGCAGTATTTT. Amino acid sequence: CAITSGRDTQYF.

V usage is TRBV5-4 and J usage is TRBJ2-7; D is uncertain. This CDR3 contains 12 residues. V was trimmed by 1 base and J by 7 bases, leaving 9 bases between them. The germline V gene encodes CDR1 SGHNT and CDR2 YYREEE (reference sequence). The DNA of the CDR3 is TGTGCCAGCAGCTTGTACCCGAGTGAGCAGTACTTC. As protein: CASSLYPSEQYF.

This clone has at least ten counts. This chain uses TRBV5-6 with TRBJ1-1; the D is unclear. Trimming shortened V by 1 base and J by 1 base, and 14 bases separated the two germline ends. The germline V gene has CDR1 SGHDT and CDR2 YYEEEE. The CDR3 runs to 16 residues. This CDR3 reads CASSLSTSRWNTEAFF. The CDR3 DNA sequence: TGTGCCAGCAGCTTGTCGACAAGCCGGTGGAACACTGAAGCTTTCTTT.

This clone appeared a few times. The chain joins TRBV27 to TRBJ1-5, with D possibly being TRBD1 (6 bases). The CDR3 extends over 16 amino acids. The germline gives CDR1 MNHEY, CDR2 SMNVEV (reference sequence). Trimming left V 6 bases short and J 1 base short, with 16 bases between. The CDR3 loop reads CASSPRGQQSNQPQHF. CDR3 nucleotides: TGTGCCAGCAGCCCCAGGGGACAACAAAGCAATCAGCCCCAGCATTTT.

The chain recombines TRBV19 with TRBJ2-3; D is perhaps TRBD1 (6 bases). The V gene lost 3 bases and the J gene lost 2 bases, with 9 bases spanning the gap. This CDR3 comprises 14 residues. Germline values: CDR1 LNHDA, CDR2 SQIVND (reference sequence). The CDR3 reads CASSIRDNTDTQYF. DNA for the CDR3: TGTGCCAGTAGTATTAGGGACAACACAGATACGCAGTATTTT. Full variable domain (rest looked up from reference TRBV19 and TRBJ2-3): DGGITQSPKYLFRKEGQNVTLSCEQNLNHDAMYWYRQDPGQGLRLIYYSQIVNDFQKGDIAEGYSVSREKKESFPLTVTSAQKNPTAFYLCASSIRDNTDTQYFGPGTRLTVL.

The chain carries TRBV6-1 and TRBJ2-3; D is perhaps TRBD1 (6 bases). Trimming removed 6 bases from V and 5 bases from J, with 12 bases in between. This CDR3 spans 13 amino acids. Germline-derived CDR1 and CDR2 are MNHNS and SASEGT. Here the CDR3 DNA reads TGTGCCAGCAGCAGGCAGGGGAGAGATACGCAGTATTTT. Translated: CASSRQGRDTQYF.

The rearrangement uses TRBV7-9 and TRBJ2-7; 11 nucleotides match TRBD1. J was trimmed by 7 bases and V by 1 base; bases with no gene match: 3. Germline loops: CDR1 SEHNR, CDR2 FQNEAQ (reference sequence). This CDR3 spans 14 amino acids. CDR3 DNA sequence: TGTGCCAGCAGCTTAGGGACAGGGGGCAGGGAGCAGTACTTC. Protein: CASSLGTGGREQYF.

V usage is TRBV5-1 and J usage is TRBJ2-3; tentative D call: TRBD2 (5 bases). The germline V gene has CDR1 SGHRS and CDR2 YFSETQ. The CDR3 spans 12 residues. V was cut by 2 bases and J by 10 bases, with 11 bases left in between. The CDR3 loop reads CASSFLGGAQYF. CDR3 sequence (DNA): TGCGCCAGCAGCTTCCTTGGAGGAGCGCAGTATTTT.

As regards this clone: The same CDR3 arises from other DNA sequences in this sample as well. The gene calls are TRBV5-6 and TRBJ2-7, with 7 bases lining up with TRBD1. Trimming removed 1 base from V and 6 bases from J; junction bases left unmatched: 1. Germline V gene lookup returns CDR1 SGHDT and CDR2 YYEEEE. The CDR3 is 12 amino acids. The CDR3 reads CASSLYRGEQYF. The DNA of the CDR3 is TGTGCCAGCAGCTTGTACAGGGGCGAGCAGTACTTC.

This chain joins TRBV25-1 and TRBJ2-3; 9 bases line up with TRBD1. The junction had 2 bases not matched to a gene; V was cut back by 5 bases and J by 2 bases. This CDR3 has 14 residues. CDR1 is MGHDK, CDR2 SYGVNS, per germline. CDR3 DNA: TGTGCCAGCAGTCGACAGGGGGTCACAGATACGCAGTATTTT. Protein sequence: CASSRQGVTDTQYF.

The rearrangement links TRBV9 to TRBJ2-3; TRBD1 aligns across 9 bases. The CDR3 is made up of 15 amino acids. Germline-derived CDR1 and CDR2 are SGDLS and YYNGEE. With V trimmed by 3 bases and J by 2 bases, 4 bases remained unmatched. CDR3 in DNA: TGTGCCAGCAGCGCGACAGGGGGTGTCACAGATACGCAGTATTTT. Translated: CASSATGGVTDTQYF.